This T cell receptor beta chain was identified during a study of cytomegalovirus exposure and HLA in healthy donors. General study points: Earlier analysis yielded a pattern in which most TCR beta V segments were productive about 90% or about 30% of the time.

A multiplex PCR was run with 60 Vbeta primers and 13 Jbeta primers. Authors' analysis steps: Roughly 9.9 million shared chains were among the roughly 80 million unique TCR beta chains that a later analysis counted. Generated by immunoSEQ multiplex PCR, the TCRdb table keeps only in-frame clones and is missing some. V, J and clone size reflect that table, while D and trimming were determined from the DNA. The data show 110,000 or so clones, around 77% seen once. There are 19 residues in the CDR3. CDR1 SNHLY and CDR2 FYNNEI come from the germline V gene. The junction had 18 bases not matched to a gene; V was cut back by 4 bases and J by 5 bases. A remark on this clone: Its cognate antigen is unknown.

These donors, healthy bone marrow donors, were studied. V usage is TRBV2 and J usage is TRBJ2-7, with 12 bases fitting TRBD2. The sequenced sample consisted of PBMCs. This clonotype was obtained from a man aged 50-60 years in good health and CMV-seropositive. CDR3 sequence reads: CASSAGLAGLRGAWDEQYF. CDR3 nucleotides: TGTGCCAGCAGTGCAGGACTAGCGGGACTGAGGGGAGCTTGGGACGAGCAGTACTTC.